Listed here is a single T cell receptor (beta chain). Antigen unknown. The data stem from a study of T cells in narcolepsy. Regarding the study as a whole: Autoreactive clone sequences were missing from some blood memory CD4+ repertoires.

The CDR3 totals 13 residues. Assay used: immunoSEQ multiplex PCR; TCRdb lists only in-frame clones, some missing. Of tens of thousands of clones in the sample, around three quarters were seen once. The clonotype was recovered from a human donor with narcolepsy. Sequencing input: CD45RA- memory CD4+ T cells from PBMCs. The chain employs TRBV21-1 and TRBJ2-5; the table's D call, TRBD2, has no DNA check behind it. TRBV21-1 is a documented pseudogene. The CDR3 sequence: CASSKKRRGTQYF. CDR3 bases: TGTGCCAGCAGCAAAAAACGACGGGGGACCCAGTACTTC.